Presented here are 11 T cell receptor beta chains from one specimen sequenced in a study of HIV-infected patients and healthy controls. Alpha and beta constant-region primers primed reverse transcription of approximately 0.55 ug RNA. Each of the alpha and beta chains got its own library through chain-specific third strand synthesis with indices. Via MiXCR, TCRdb re-called the 5' RACE reads, giving one row per CDR3 protein. The sample has 6,000 or so distinct CDR3 sequences, under 30% seen once. No cell fractionation was done, so the repertoire covers all unsorted peripheral blood T cells. Sequencing was performed on blood, taken before antiretroviral therapy. The receptors stem from an adult with HIV infection.

The gene calls are TRBV28 and TRBJ2-1; D possibly matches TRBD1 or TRBD2 (5 bases each). CDR1 is MDHEN, CDR2 SYDVKM, per germline. Deletions cut 6 bases from V and 3 bases from J, with 12 bases between. CDR3 length: 14 residues. CDR3 in amino acids: CASRPGTFYNEQFF. CDR3 sequence (DNA): TGTGCCAGCAGGCCCGGGACGTTCTACAATGAGCAGTTCTTC.

This clonotype is deemed medium-sized. The chain recombines TRBV7-9 with TRBJ2-3, with D unresolved. Germline lookup yields CDR1 SEHNR and CDR2 FQNEAQ (reference sequence). The ends were cut back, 1 base at V and 0 bases at J, with 5 bases in the middle. This CDR3 region has 14 residues. The CDR3 DNA is TGTGCCAGCAGCTTAGGGATTAGCACAGATACGCAGTATTTT. This encodes CASSLGISTDTQYF.

This clonotype was observed at least ten times. The rearrangement uses TRBV6-5 and TRBJ2-3, with a tentative D call TRBD2 (7 bases). The CDR3 runs 16 residues. Deletions cut 4 bases from V and 2 bases from J, with 16 bases between. In germline, CDR1 is MNHEY, CDR2 SVGAGI. CDR3 coding DNA: TGTGCCAGCAGTTTTCGGCGGGGGCCTCTCACAGATACGCAGTATTTT. This gives the protein CASSFRRGPLTDTQYF.

This clonotype was observed many times. The V call is TRBV20-1, the J call TRBJ1-5, with a possible D match to TRBD1 (6 bases). Germline CDR1 reads DFQATT; CDR2 reads SNEGSKA (reference sequence). Trimming left V 3 bases short and J 4 bases short, with 10 bases between. The CDR3 extends over 13 amino acids. The CDR3 bases are TGCAGTGCTAGTCGGGGGCTAAATCAGCCCCAGCATTTT. It yields the protein CSASRGLNQPQHF.

The sample holds many counts of this clonotype. V is TRBV10-3 and J is TRBJ2-3; 11 nucleotides align to TRBD2. CDR1 and CDR2 from the germline V gene are ENHRY and SYGVKD. The trim removed 2 bases at V and 2 bases at J, leaving 6 bases unmatched. The CDR3 contains 17 residues. The CDR3 reads CAISEALLAGATDTQYF. CDR3 nucleotide sequence: TGTGCCATCAGTGAGGCTCTACTAGCGGGGGCCACAGATACGCAGTATTTT.

The gene calls are TRBV20-1 and TRBJ1-6; 10 nucleotides agree with TRBD1. V was pared by 5 bases and J by 9 bases, with 16 bases of the junction left unmatched. Germline V gene lookup returns CDR1 DFQATT and CDR2 SNEGSKA (reference sequence). There are 17 residues in the CDR3. The CDR3 DNA follows: TGCAGTGCTTCCAGCGCCGGGACAGGGGAATTTAGTTCACCCCTCCACTTT. This codes for CSASSAGTGEFSSPLHF.

This clonotype came up a few times. The chain couples TRBV12-3 or TRBV12-4 to TRBJ2-5, with 7 bases lining up with TRBD2. The J segment lost 9 bases and the V segment lost 2 bases, leaving 9 bases of the junction unmatched. The CDR3 runs to 14 residues. Written as DNA, the CDR3 is TGTGCCAGCAGTTTATCAGCGGGGCATGTGGCCCAGTACTTC. Protein: CASSLSAGHVAQYF.

In its sample, this clonotype ranks as medium-sized (0.01 to 0.1%). The J gene is TRBJ2-5, the V gene TRBV25-1, with TRBD1 matching over 11 bases. CDR3 length equals 16 residues. V lost 3 bases, J lost 2 bases, and 5 bases stayed unmatched. Looked up from germline, CDR1 is MGHDK and CDR2 is SYGVNS. CDR3 region: CASSEGTGGIQETQYF. The CDR3 DNA reads as TGTGCCAGCAGTGAGGGGACAGGGGGAATTCAAGAGACCCAGTACTTC.

This clonotype is termed medium-sized (0.01 to 0.1%). This chain uses TRBV7-9 with TRBJ2-1, with TRBD1 matching over 7 bases. CDR3 length: 16 amino acids. The V and J ends lost 5 bases and 1 base, in that order; junction bases with no gene match: 8. Germline V lookup: CDR1 SEHNR, CDR2 FQNEAQ (reference sequence). CDR3 nucleotides: TGTGCCAGCAGCCCGAGGGGGCGGGCTTCCTACAATGAGCAGTTCTTC. Protein sequence: CASSPRGRASYNEQFF.

This clonotype is labeled medium-sized. The chain employs TRBV7-3 and TRBJ2-1; the D gene is possibly TRBD2 (5 bases). With 3 bases removed from V and 2 bases from J, the gap between germline ends came to 14 bases. The CDR3 has 16 amino acids. Per germline, CDR1 SGHTA and CDR2 FQGTGA. Written as DNA, the CDR3 is TGTGCCAGCAGCTTGCTTGTCGGGGTCACCTACAATGAGCAGTTCTTC. Its translation is CASSLLVGVTYNEQFF.

This clonotype is medium-sized in the sample. The chain carries TRBV5-5 and TRBJ2-5, with D tentatively TRBD2 (6 bases). CDR1 SGHKS and CDR2 YYEKEE come from the germline V gene (reference sequence). Trimming removed 1 base at V and 9 bases at J, with 7 bases between. The CDR3 sequence is 11 residues long. CDR3 DNA sequence: TGTGCCAGCAGCTTGAGGGAGGCCCAGTACTTC. Translated, it gives CASSLREAQYF. The full variable domain, rest sourced from reference TRBV5-5 and TRBJ2-5, is DAGVTQSPTHLIKTRGQQVTLRCSPISGHKSVSWYQQVLGQGPQFIFQYYEKEERGRGNFPDRFSARQFPNYSSELNVNALLLGDSALYLCASSLREAQYFGPGTRLLVL.